Presented here are 32 T cell receptor beta chains from one specimen sequenced in a study of blood T cell repertoires in COVID-19. The assay was immunoSEQ multiplex PCR, and TCRdb's table has in-frame clones only and misses some. The sample lists tens of thousands of clones; 65% to 85% were seen once. The sample was peripheral blood. The receptors were gathered from a human donor with active or convalescent COVID-19. The donor label of this sample is uncertain.

In its sample, this clone was seen a few times. V and J are TRBV19 and TRBJ2-4; tentatively, D is TRBD2 (5 bases). The V end lost 9 bases, the J end lost 0 bases, and 6 bases lay between the germline ends. There are 12 residues in the CDR3. Germline CDR1 is LNHDA and CDR2 is SQIVND (reference sequence). CDR3 residues: CASGLAKNIQYF. CDR3 bases: TGTGCCAGCGGACTAGCCAAAAACATTCAGTACTTC. Full variable domain (outside the CDR3, taken from reference TRBV19 and TRBJ2-4): DGGITQSPKYLFRKEGQNVTLSCEQNLNHDAMYWYRQDPGQGLRLIYYSQIVNDFQKGDIAEGYSVSREKKESFPLTVTSAQKNPTAFYLCASGLAKNIQYFGAGTRLSVL.

The chain combines TRBV20-1 with TRBJ2-2, with 8 bases lining up with TRBD2. V was clipped by 3 bases and J by 6 bases; unmatched bases: 0. Per the germline V gene, CDR1 is DFQATT and CDR2 is SNEGSKA (reference sequence). CDR3 length: 12 amino acids. CDR3 loop: CSASSGAGELFF. In nucleotides, the CDR3 is TGCAGTGCTAGTAGCGGGGCCGGGGAGCTGTTTTTT.

As DNA, the CDR3 is TGTGCCAGCAGTCGGCCGGGAGGTTACGAGCAGTACTTC. Its translation is CASSRPGGYEQYF. V and J are TRBV6-5 and TRBJ2-7; TRBD2 matches 7 bases. CDR1 MNHEY and CDR2 SVGAGI come from the germline V gene. The V segment lost 5 bases and the J segment 4 bases; nucleotides outside the gene matches: 5. The CDR3 consists of 13 residues.

This clone was recorded a few times. The rearrangement joins TRBV5-1 to TRBJ2-7; 12 bases map to TRBD2. Looked up from germline, CDR1 is SGHRS and CDR2 is YFSETQ. V dropped 3 bases and J dropped 5; count of bases not matched to a gene: 3. The CDR3 has 14 residues. The CDR3 nucleotides read TGCGCCAGCAGCTCTAGCGGGAGGGCCGACGAGCAGTACTTC. It encodes CASSSSGRADEQYF.

The genes are TRBV5-1 and TRBJ2-7; 7 bases line up with TRBD1. The CDR3 sequence is 15 residues long. Germline CDR1 SGHRS, CDR2 YFSETQ. Trimming at V came to 2 bases and at J to 2 bases, leaving 7 bases not matched to a gene. The CDR3 region is CASSLGETGPYEQYF. The CDR3 nucleotides read TGCGCCAGCAGCTTAGGAGAGACAGGGCCCTACGAGCAGTACTTC.

The chain has TRBV6-5 and TRBJ2-5; a weak D match, TRBD1 (6 bases). This CDR3 has 14 residues. Germline CDR1 is MNHEY and CDR2 is SVGAGI. Trimming left V 2 bases short and J 5 bases short, with 12 bases between. The chain's CDR3 is CASSYLRGSETQYF. CDR3 DNA: TGTGCCAGCAGTTACCTCAGGGGTTCGGAGACCCAGTACTTC.

The V and J genes are TRBV14 and TRBJ2-1, with 7 bases fitting TRBD2. The length of the CDR3 is 16 residues. V dropped 4 bases and J dropped 4; count of bases not matched to a gene: 10. Germline V CDR1 and CDR2: SGHDN, FVKESK. In DNA, the CDR3 is TGTGCCAGCAGCCTCCTGGGCGCGGGAGCTTACAATGAGCAGTTCTTC. This encodes CASSLLGAGAYNEQFF.

The chain combines TRBV7-3 with TRBJ2-1; D may be TRBD2 (6 bases). The CDR3 contains 16 residues. Germline CDR1 reads SGHTA; CDR2 reads FQGTGA. Deletions cut 2 bases from V and 2 bases from J, with 13 bases between. CDR3 bases: TGTGCCAGCAGCTTATTCCTCGGGAGACCCTACAATGAGCAGTTCTTC. Translation gives CASSLFLGRPYNEQFF.

The rearrangement uses TRBV9 and TRBJ2-7, with 9 bases fitting TRBD1. Trimming at V came to 7 bases and at J to 5 bases, leaving 10 bases not matched to a gene. The CDR3 runs 14 residues. The germline V gene encodes CDR1 SGDLS and CDR2 YYNGEE. The DNA of the CDR3 is TGTGCCAGCGCAAGGGGGGACAGGGAGGACGAGCAGTACTTC. Amino acid sequence: CASARGDREDEQYF.

The V gene is TRBV30, the J gene TRBJ2-7, with a possible D match to TRBD1 (5 bases). Trimming removed 4 bases from V and 2 bases from J, with 9 bases in between. CDR1 GTSNPN and CDR2 SVGIG come from the germline V gene (reference sequence). The CDR3 contains 12 residues. The CDR3 region is CAWITGPYEQYF. The DNA for the CDR3 is TGTGCCTGGATTACAGGACCCTACGAGCAGTACTTC.

The V call is TRBV14, the J call TRBJ1-1; 7 nucleotides match TRBD1. The ends lost 4 bases at V and 3 bases at J; junction bases unmatched: 11. Germline CDR1 and CDR2: SGHDN and FVKESK. CDR3 length: 16 residues. In DNA form, the CDR3 reads TGTGCCAGCAGCCGAGCTAAGGACAGGATTTACACTGAAGCTTTCTTT. This sequence encodes CASSRAKDRIYTEAFF. Together with reference TRBV14 and TRBJ1-1, the CDR3 gives the full variable domain: EAGVTQFPSHSVIEKGQTVTLRCDPISGHDNLYWYRRVMGKEIKFLLHFVKESKQDESGMPNNRFLAERTGGTYSTLKVQPAELEDSGVYFCASSRAKDRIYTEAFFGQGTRLTVV.

The chain uses TRBV13 and TRBJ2-1; TRBD2 matches 7 bases. CDR3 length equals 17 residues. CDR1 PRHDT and CDR2 FYEKMQ come from the germline V gene (reference sequence). The V gene end was trimmed by 5 bases and the J gene end by 7 bases; junction bases not matched to a gene: 17. The DNA of the CDR3 is TGTGCCAGCAGCCCCAGGGAGGGCAGGGCGATAGAAAATGAGCAGTTCTTC. It is translated as CASSPREGRAIENEQFF.

The rearrangement uses TRBV12-5 and TRBJ2-4; 7 bases are a match to TRBD1. Losses at the gene ends were 5 bases for V and 8 bases for J; bases not matched to a gene: 15. The CDR3 is 16 residues long. Germline V gene data show CDR1 as LGHNT and CDR2 as FRNRAP. Here the CDR3 DNA reads TGTGCTAGTGGTCCACAGGGGACGCCGATGGGCCACATTCAGTACTTC. Protein product: CASGPQGTPMGHIQYF.

This clone has more than one count but fewer than ten. The DNA for the CDR3 is TGTGCCAGCAGCCTCCTCCAGACTAGCGGGAGTGAAAGCTCCTACAATGAGCAGTTCTTC. Its protein is CASSLLQTSGSESSYNEQFF. The chain has TRBV6-2 or TRBV6-3 and TRBJ2-1, with 12 bases matching TRBD2. The V gene's germline CDR1 is MNHEY and CDR2 SVGEGT. CDR3 length: 20 residues. Unmatched junction bases numbered 15, after V lost 6 bases and J lost 0 bases.

This chain links TRBV4-3 with TRBJ1-6; possibly TRBD1 for D (6 bases). The germline V gene has CDR1 LGHNA and CDR2 YSLEER. CDR3 length: 15 amino acids. The V and J ends lost 1 base and 7 bases respectively, with 11 bases between them. CDR3 amino acids: CASSQVGQMNSPLHF. CDR3 DNA sequence: TGCGCCAGCAGCCAAGTCGGACAGATGAATTCACCCCTCCACTTT.

The J gene is TRBJ1-5, the V gene TRBV28; D gene uncertain. There are 15 residues in the CDR3. The germline gives CDR1 MDHEN, CDR2 SYDVKM. The V and J ends lost 2 bases and 4 bases respectively, with 12 bases between them. CDR3 coding DNA: TGTGCCAGCAGTTTAATGGAGGACTCAAATCAGCCCCAGCATTTT. Translating gives CASSLMEDSNQPQHF. The full variable domain, completed using reference TRBV28 and TRBJ1-5, is DVKVTQSSRYLVKRTGEKVFLECVQDMDHENMFWYRQDPGLGLRLIYFSYDVKMKEKGDIPEGYSVSREKKERFSLILESASTNQTSMYLCASSLMEDSNQPQHFGDGTRLSIL.

This clone was seen more than once but under ten times. V and J are TRBV24-1 and TRBJ2-5, with a possible D match to TRBD1 (6 bases). The V gene lost 0 bases and the J gene lost 6 bases, with 13 bases spanning the gap. There are 15 residues in the CDR3. From germline, CDR1 is KGHDR and CDR2 SFDVKD. CDR3 residues: CATSDLGQQGQTQYF. The CDR3 bases are TGTGCCACCAGTGATTTGGGGCAACAGGGCCAGACCCAGTACTTC.

The chain has TRBV29-1 and TRBJ2-7, with TRBD1 identical over 10 bases. The V gene's germline CDR1 is SQVTM and CDR2 ANQGSEA. V lost 6 bases and J lost 6; bases outside the gene matches: 5. The CDR3 consists of 12 residues. CDR3 DNA sequence: TGCAGCGTGGGACAGGGGAAGAGCGAGCAGTACTTC. Its translation is CSVGQGKSEQYF.

The rearrangement joins TRBV5-4 to TRBJ1-6; D is undetermined. Trimming stripped 0 bases from V and 6 bases from J, with 10 bases between. The CDR3 consists of 15 residues. Germline V lookup: CDR1 SGHNT, CDR2 YYREEE (reference sequence). The CDR3 reads CASSLDPAVNSPLHF. In nucleotides, the CDR3 is TGTGCCAGCAGCTTGGATCCTGCAGTTAATTCACCCCTCCACTTT.

The chain joins TRBV12-3 or TRBV12-4 to TRBJ2-7; 14 bases line up with TRBD2. CDR3 size: 13 residues. Trimming cost V 3 bases and J 13 bases; bases outside gene matches: 5. The CDR3 sequence is CASSFGTSGSHYF. CDR3 DNA: TGTGCCAGCAGTTTCGGGACTAGCGGGAGCCACTACTTC.

A few counts support this clone. The chain couples TRBV27 to TRBJ1-1; a weak D match, TRBD1 (5 bases). V lost 5 bases and J 3 bases, leaving 13 bases between the germline ends. Germline loops: CDR1 MNHEY, CDR2 SMNVEV (reference sequence). This CDR3 has 14 amino acids. CDR3 in DNA: TGTGCCAGCAGTGCCCAGACAGCCTACACTGAAGCTTTCTTT. As protein: CASSAQTAYTEAFF.

The rearrangement uses TRBV9 and TRBJ2-2, with D maybe TRBD1 (5 bases). The CDR3 contains 14 residues. In germline, CDR1 is SGDLS, CDR2 YYNGEE. Trimming took 3 bases from V and 5 from J, leaving 11 bases between them. CDR3 in amino acids: CASSATGGTGELFF. The CDR3 DNA is TGTGCCAGCAGCGCTACAGGCGGAACCGGGGAGCTGTTTTTT.

The chain has TRBV11-3 and TRBJ2-3; 9 nucleotides agree with TRBD2. The CDR3 sequence is 16 residues long. J lost 0 bases, V lost 1 base, and 2 bases had no gene match. CDR1 and CDR2 (germline): SGHNT, YENEEA. The CDR3 protein is CASSLALAGSTDTQYF. CDR3 nucleotide sequence: TGTGCCAGCAGCTTAGCGCTAGCGGGAAGCACAGATACGCAGTATTTT.

The chain recombines TRBV6-2 or TRBV6-3 with TRBJ2-3; D gene ambiguous. The CDR3 totals 18 residues. Germline V CDR1 and CDR2: MNHEY, SVGEGT. V gave up 4 bases and J gave up 6 bases, with 26 bases separating them. CDR3 sequence: CASSSKSGPYLVVDTQYF. Here the CDR3 DNA reads TGTGCCAGCAGTTCAAAATCTGGGCCCTATTTAGTAGTCGATACGCAGTATTTT.

This clone was observed once. V is TRBV4-2 and J is TRBJ2-1, with D perhaps TRBD1 (5 bases). The V end was cut by 0 bases, the J end by 11 bases, with 17 bases between. The CDR3 has 15 amino acids. Germline CDR1 is LGHNA and CDR2 is YNFKEQ. CDR3 protein: CASSQDQGGAKQQFF. The CDR3 region has the DNA TGTGCCAGCAGCCAAGATCAGGGTGGGGCCAAGCAGCAGTTCTTC.

This chain uses TRBV6-2 or TRBV6-3 with TRBJ1-5, with 9 bases fitting TRBD1. CDR3 length: 15 residues. V trimming: 5 bases; J trimming: 5 bases; junction bases outside the gene matches: 7. Germline V lookup: CDR1 MNHEY, CDR2 SVGEGT. The CDR3 nucleotides read TGTGCCAGCAGTCAGGGACAGGGAAAGTATCAGCCCCAGCATTTT. It encodes CASSQGQGKYQPQHF.

As DNA, the CDR3 is TGCGCCAGCAGCTTGGCCGGGGTCGATAACACTGAAGCTTTCTTT. This gives the protein CASSLAGVDNTEAFF. The gene calls are TRBV5-1 and TRBJ1-1; D call uncertain. The germline CDR1 and CDR2 sequences are SGHRS and YFSETQ. The V and J ends lost 0 bases and 2 bases respectively, with 11 bases between them. This CDR3 is 15 amino acids long.

This clone came up a few times. V usage is TRBV5-4 and J usage is TRBJ2-1; 7 bases are a match to TRBD1. Trimming at V came to 0 bases and at J to 9 bases, leaving 3 bases not matched to a gene. The germline V gene has CDR1 SGHNT and CDR2 YYREEE (reference sequence). There are 13 residues in the CDR3. CDR3 sequence: CASSLEGAREQFF. The CDR3 bases are TGTGCCAGCAGCTTGGAGGGGGCCCGTGAGCAGTTCTTC.

This clone occurred a few times. The gene calls are TRBV19 and TRBJ2-1, with D possibly matching TRBD1 (5 bases). V lost 3 bases to trimming and J lost 1 base, with 7 bases between them. The CDR3 spans 14 residues. CDR1 is LNHDA, CDR2 SQIVND, per germline (reference sequence). The CDR3 DNA reads TGTGCCAGTAGTATGAGACAGTCCTACAATGAGCAGTTCTTC. It codes for CASSMRQSYNEQFF.

Points on this clone: A much bigger clone sits one base away, suggesting this may be a read error. The J gene is TRBJ2-2, the V gene TRBV4-1; 8 bases fit TRBD2. CDR3 length equals 15 residues. Germline V lookup: CDR1 MGHRA, CDR2 YSYEKL. The CDR3 is CATSLPGGGTGELFF. For the CDR3, the DNA is TGCGCCACCAGCCTGCCCGGGGGGGGGACCGGGGAGCTGTTTTTT.

This clone has only a few counts. V gene TRBV5-4 combines with J gene TRBJ1-1, with D possibly TRBD1 on 6 matching bases. The CDR3 contains 14 residues. Germline CDR1 and CDR2: SGHNT and YYREEE (reference sequence). Trimming left V 10 bases short and J 3 bases short, with 19 bases between. The CDR3 nucleotides are TGTGCCTTCACCGTAGGGGGTGGGGACACTGAAGCTTTCTTT. It codes for CAFTVGGGDTEAFF.

The V and J genes are TRBV5-1 and TRBJ1-5; 9 positions match TRBD1. Germline V gene data show CDR1 as SGHRS and CDR2 as YFSETQ. The V segment lost 4 bases and the J segment 7 bases; nucleotides outside the gene matches: 9. This CDR3 comprises 15 residues. The CDR3 nucleotides read TGCGCCAGCAGCCGGGACACAGGGGGCGTGCAGCCCCAGCATTTT. As protein: CASSRDTGGVQPQHF.